Listed below are T cell receptor beta chains from one sample, sequenced in a study of post-analysis software for immune sequencing data. Each CDR3 protein gets one entry after TCRdb re-called the PCR reads with MiXCR. The sample includes roughly 870,000 distinct CDR3 sequences, roughly 58% of them seen just once. Sequenced: blood. Every receptor here comes from a girl aged 5-17 years with multiple sclerosis. The CDR3 runs from the conserved cysteine through the conserved F or W. A D gene is named only where the DNA matches it firmly. The size of a clone is reported for some rows only, either as once, few or many, or as a class for expanded clones.

cdr3_aa: CAIRSTGDLDTQYF
cdr3_nt: TGTGCCATCAGGTCGACAGGGGACTTGGATACGCAGTATTTT
j_call: TRBJ2-3
v_call: TRBV10-3
clone_size: few
d_call: TRBD1

cdr3_aa: CASSLGQGTEQYF
cdr3_nt: TGTGCCAGCAGTTTGGGACAGGGTACGGAGCAGTACTTC
j_call: TRBJ2-7
v_call: TRBV5-1
clone_size: NA
d_call: TRBD1

cdr3_aa: CASSLTASGVNTGELFF
cdr3_nt: TGTGCCAGCAGCTTAACGGCTAGCGGGGTAAACACCGGGGAGCTGTTTTTT
j_call: TRBJ2-2
v_call: TRBV7-3
clone_size: NA
d_call: TRBD2

cdr3_aa: CATNQRGPQETQYF
cdr3_nt: TGTGCCACCAACCAACGGGGCCCCCAAGAGACCCAGTACTTC
j_call: TRBJ2-5
v_call: TRBV18
clone_size: NA
d_call: NA

cdr3_aa: CASSLLRGPYEQYF
cdr3_nt: TGTGCCAGCAGTTTACTTCGGGGTCCCTACGAGCAGTACTTC
j_call: TRBJ2-7
v_call: TRBV27
clone_size: NA
d_call: NA

cdr3_aa: CASSYSGEAYNEQFF
cdr3_nt: TGTGCCAGCAGCTATAGCGGGGAGGCCTACAATGAGCAGTTCTTC
j_call: TRBJ2-1
v_call: TRBV7-9
clone_size: NA
d_call: TRBD2

cdr3_aa: CSARDSGPSTAEQYF
cdr3_nt: TGCAGTGCTAGAGACTCGGGACCCTCGACCGCCGAGCAGTACTTC
j_call: TRBJ2-7
v_call: TRBV20-1
clone_size: NA
d_call: NA

cdr3_aa: CASSSLAGGPAGEQFF
cdr3_nt: TGTGCCAGCAGTTCACTAGCGGGAGGGCCAGCTGGTGAGCAGTTCTTC
j_call: TRBJ2-1
v_call: TRBV6-2/TRBV6-3
clone_size: NA
d_call: TRBD2

cdr3_aa: CSASPREVLETQYF
cdr3_nt: TGCAGTGCTAGTCCGCGGGAGGTTCTGGAGACCCAGTACTTC
j_call: TRBJ2-5
v_call: TRBV20-1
clone_size: NA
d_call: TRBD2

cdr3_aa: CASRSPGVGEQFF
cdr3_nt: TGTGCCAGCAGGAGCCCGGGGGTAGGTGAGCAGTTCTTC
j_call: TRBJ2-1
v_call: TRBV7-2
clone_size: NA
d_call: NA

cdr3_aa: CASSSEDRWYEQYF
cdr3_nt: TGCGCCAGCAGTTCGGAGGACCGCTGGTACGAGCAGTACTTC
j_call: TRBJ2-7
v_call: TRBV5-1
clone_size: NA
d_call: NA

cdr3_aa: CASASSGGANVLTF
cdr3_nt: TGTGCCAGCGCCAGTTCCGGTGGGGCCAACGTCCTGACTTTC
j_call: TRBJ2-6
v_call: TRBV7-3
clone_size: NA
d_call: NA

cdr3_aa: CASSLERTGGQKTQYF
cdr3_nt: TGCGCCAGCAGCCTGGAGAGGACAGGGGGCCAAAAGACCCAGTACTTC
j_call: TRBJ2-5
v_call: TRBV5-1
clone_size: NA
d_call: TRBD1

cdr3_aa: CASSLGAGASEQYF
cdr3_nt: TGCGCCAGCAGCTTGGGGGCGGGAGCGTCCGAGCAGTACTTC
j_call: TRBJ2-7
v_call: TRBV5-1
clone_size: few
d_call: TRBD2

cdr3_aa: CSVEVAGQQRGYGYTF
cdr3_nt: TGCAGCGTTGAAGTAGCAGGACAACAACGGGGCTATGGCTACACCTTC
j_call: TRBJ1-2
v_call: TRBV29-1
clone_size: NA
d_call: NA

cdr3_aa: CAIRDETQGPNEKLFF
cdr3_nt: TGTGCCATCAGAGATGAAACTCAGGGGCCTAATGAAAAACTGTTTTTT
j_call: TRBJ1-4
v_call: TRBV10-3
clone_size: few
d_call: NA

cdr3_aa: CSAAAGDNYGYTF
cdr3_nt: TGCAGTGCCGCGGCAGGGGATAACTATGGCTACACCTTC
j_call: TRBJ1-2
v_call: TRBV20-1
clone_size: NA
d_call: NA

cdr3_aa: CASSQLLAGLTIPTYEQYF
cdr3_nt: TGCGCCAGCAGCCAACTGCTAGCGGGCCTCACAATACCTACCTACGAGCAGTACTTC
j_call: TRBJ2-7
v_call: TRBV4-1
clone_size: NA
d_call: TRBD2

cdr3_aa: CASSVGPGNYNEQFF
cdr3_nt: TGTGCCAGCAGCGTAGGCCCCGGCAACTACAATGAGCAGTTCTTC
j_call: TRBJ2-1
v_call: TRBV9
clone_size: NA
d_call: NA

cdr3_aa: CSVEKDSYEQYF
cdr3_nt: TGCAGCGTTGAGAAGGACTCCTACGAGCAGTACTTC
j_call: TRBJ2-7
v_call: TRBV29-1
clone_size: few
d_call: NA

cdr3_aa: CSVEDIGSRYEQYF
cdr3_nt: TGCAGCGTTGAAGATATAGGGTCGCGCTACGAGCAGTACTTC
j_call: TRBJ2-7
v_call: TRBV29-1
clone_size: NA
d_call: NA

cdr3_aa: CSARQIRGSQEKLFF
cdr3_nt: TGCAGTGCTAGGCAAATCAGGGGTTCCCAAGAAAAACTGTTTTTT
j_call: TRBJ1-4
v_call: TRBV20-1
clone_size: NA
d_call: NA

cdr3_aa: CSVDQGPSYEQYF
cdr3_nt: TGCAGCGTTGACCAGGGCCCTTCCTACGAGCAGTACTTC
j_call: TRBJ2-7
v_call: TRBV29-1
clone_size: NA
d_call: NA

cdr3_aa: CASSQDLGPSYGYTF
cdr3_nt: TGTGCCAGCAGCCAAGACTTGGGACCTTCCTATGGCTACACCTTC
j_call: TRBJ1-2
v_call: TRBV3-1
clone_size: NA
d_call: NA

cdr3_aa: CASSREGEGYGYTF
cdr3_nt: TGCGCCAGCAGCCGGGAAGGTGAGGGATATGGCTACACCTTC
j_call: TRBJ1-2
v_call: TRBV5-1
clone_size: few
d_call: NA

cdr3_aa: CASSLNFPSGTDTQYF
cdr3_nt: TGTGCCAGCAGCTTGAACTTCCCGTCTGGCACAGATACGCAGTATTTT
j_call: TRBJ2-3
v_call: TRBV5-5
clone_size: NA
d_call: NA

cdr3_aa: CASSYQTGWKSYEQYF
cdr3_nt: TGTGCCAGCAGTTACCAGACAGGGTGGAAATCCTACGAGCAGTACTTC
j_call: TRBJ2-7
v_call: TRBV6-6
clone_size: NA
d_call: TRBD1

cdr3_aa: CASNPGPLYSTGELFF
cdr3_nt: TGTGCCAGCAACCCCGGACCCCTCTATTCGACCGGGGAGCTGTTTTTT
j_call: TRBJ2-2
v_call: TRBV11-2
clone_size: NA
d_call: NA

cdr3_aa: CSAPGLAGEEQYF
cdr3_nt: TGCAGTGCTCCGGGACTAGCGGGAGAGGAGCAGTACTTC
j_call: TRBJ2-7
v_call: TRBV20-1
clone_size: NA
d_call: TRBD2

cdr3_aa: CASSLARSRGNEQFF
cdr3_nt: TGTGCCAGCAGCTTAGCGAGGTCTAGGGGAAATGAGCAGTTCTTC
j_call: TRBJ2-1
v_call: TRBV7-9
clone_size: few
d_call: NA

cdr3_aa: CASSQGHGYEQYF
cdr3_nt: TGTGCCAGCAGCCAAGGGCACGGATACGAGCAGTACTTC
j_call: TRBJ2-7
v_call: TRBV14
clone_size: few
d_call: NA

cdr3_aa: CASSDNPGMGGGYGYTF
cdr3_nt: TGTGCCAGCAGTGATAACCCAGGGATGGGGGGCGGCTATGGCTACACCTTC
j_call: TRBJ1-2
v_call: TRBV2
clone_size: NA
d_call: NA

cdr3_aa: CSAREGLAGVGQFF
cdr3_nt: TGCAGTGCTAGAGAGGGTCTAGCGGGAGTTGGGCAGTTCTTC
j_call: TRBJ2-1
v_call: TRBV20-1
clone_size: few
d_call: TRBD2

cdr3_aa: CASSLDGEVQGDTQYF
cdr3_nt: TGCGCCAGCAGCTTGGACGGCGAGGTTCAGGGGGATACGCAGTATTTT
j_call: TRBJ2-3
v_call: TRBV5-1
clone_size: NA
d_call: NA

cdr3_aa: CAWMTRNEQFF
cdr3_nt: TGTGCCTGGATGACCCGCAATGAGCAGTTCTTC
j_call: TRBJ2-1
v_call: TRBV30
clone_size: NA
d_call: NA

cdr3_aa: CASSFSGGTYGYTF
cdr3_nt: TGTGCCAGCAGTTTTTCAGGGGGCACCTATGGCTACACCTTC
j_call: TRBJ1-2
v_call: TRBV27
clone_size: NA
d_call: TRBD1

cdr3_aa: CAISAGGLAGGPHETQYF
cdr3_nt: TGTGCCATCAGTGCGGGAGGACTAGCGGGAGGGCCGCATGAGACCCAGTACTTC
j_call: TRBJ2-5
v_call: TRBV10-3
clone_size: NA
d_call: TRBD2

cdr3_aa: CASSAGLAGGNEQYF
cdr3_nt: TGTGCCAGTAGTGCCGGACTAGCGGGAGGGAACGAGCAGTACTTC
j_call: TRBJ2-7
v_call: TRBV19
clone_size: once
d_call: TRBD2

cdr3_aa: CATSRDRRDQETQYF
cdr3_nt: TGTGCCACCAGCAGAGATCGTAGGGACCAAGAGACCCAGTACTTC
j_call: TRBJ2-5
v_call: TRBV15
clone_size: NA
d_call: NA

cdr3_aa: CSARGYPRLKTGGGDEQYF
cdr3_nt: TGCAGTGCTAGAGGTTACCCACGGCTAAAGACAGGGGGCGGGGACGAGCAGTACTTC
j_call: TRBJ2-7
v_call: TRBV20-1
clone_size: once
d_call: TRBD1

cdr3_aa: CASSEGTNGSYEQYF
cdr3_nt: TGTGCCAGCAGTGAAGGGACTAACGGTTCCTACGAGCAGTACTTC
j_call: TRBJ2-7
v_call: TRBV2
clone_size: NA
d_call: NA

cdr3_aa: CATSSPSGHTDTQYF
cdr3_nt: TGTGCCACCAGCAGTCCATCGGGACACACAGATACGCAGTATTTT
j_call: TRBJ2-3
v_call: TRBV15
clone_size: NA
d_call: NA

cdr3_aa: CASSGLVDTQYF
cdr3_nt: TGCGCCAGCAGTGGACTAGTCGATACGCAGTATTTT
j_call: TRBJ2-3
v_call: TRBV10-2
clone_size: NA
d_call: NA

cdr3_aa: CASSLSSRTTLTGQYF
cdr3_nt: TGCGCCAGCAGCTTGTCATCAAGGACTACCCTTACGGGGCAGTACTTC
j_call: TRBJ2-7
v_call: TRBV5-1
clone_size: NA
d_call: NA

cdr3_aa: CASSGTSVNEQFF
cdr3_nt: TGTGCCAGCAGCGGAACTAGCGTCAATGAGCAGTTCTTC
j_call: TRBJ2-1
v_call: TRBV4-2
clone_size: few
d_call: TRBD2

cdr3_aa: CSSASGIYSSYNEQFF
cdr3_nt: TGCAGCTCCGCATCAGGAATCTATAGCTCCTACAATGAGCAGTTCTTC
j_call: TRBJ2-1
v_call: TRBV29-1
clone_size: NA
d_call: NA

cdr3_aa: CSGRTGGLGETQYF
cdr3_nt: TGCAGCGGGAGGACAGGGGGCCTCGGAGAGACCCAGTACTTC
j_call: TRBJ2-5
v_call: TRBV20-1
clone_size: NA
d_call: TRBD1

cdr3_aa: CASRSDRGLDLSYEQYF
cdr3_nt: TGCGCCAGCAGGAGCGACAGGGGACTAGATCTTAGCTACGAGCAGTACTTC
j_call: TRBJ2-7
v_call: TRBV5-1
clone_size: NA
d_call: NA

cdr3_aa: CSARDPGPTDTQYF
cdr3_nt: TGCAGTGCTAGAGATCCGGGCCCCACAGATACGCAGTATTTT
j_call: TRBJ2-3
v_call: TRBV20-1
clone_size: NA
d_call: NA

cdr3_aa: CAISSSGTSSTYEQYF
cdr3_nt: TGTGCCATCAGTTCCTCCGGGACTAGCTCGACCTACGAGCAGTACTTC
j_call: TRBJ2-7
v_call: TRBV10-3
clone_size: NA
d_call: TRBD2

cdr3_aa: CASSTGTGYTEAFF
cdr3_nt: TGTGCCAGCAGTACCGGGACAGGTTACACTGAAGCTTTCTTT
j_call: TRBJ1-1
v_call: TRBV7-3
clone_size: NA
d_call: TRBD1

cdr3_aa: CASSFDRGLAGDNEQFF
cdr3_nt: TGTGCCAGCAGCTTCGACCGGGGACTAGCCGGGGACAATGAGCAGTTCTTC
j_call: TRBJ2-1
v_call: TRBV5-6
clone_size: NA
d_call: TRBD2

cdr3_aa: CASGNGGGGNEQFF
cdr3_nt: TGTGCCAGCGGCAATGGGGGAGGTGGAAATGAGCAGTTCTTC
j_call: TRBJ2-1
v_call: TRBV6-4
clone_size: many
d_call: NA

cdr3_aa: CSAGTSGTSYNEQFF
cdr3_nt: TGCAGCGCAGGGACTAGCGGAACCTCCTACAATGAGCAGTTCTTC
j_call: TRBJ2-1
v_call: TRBV29-1
clone_size: NA
d_call: TRBD2

cdr3_aa: CASSRKGEQYF
cdr3_nt: TGCGCCAGCAGCAGAAAGGGGGAGCAGTACTTC
j_call: TRBJ2-7
v_call: TRBV5-1
clone_size: NA
d_call: NA

cdr3_aa: CASSYAGQSTGELFF
cdr3_nt: TGTGCCAGCAGTTATGCGGGACAAAGCACCGGGGAGCTGTTTTTT
j_call: TRBJ2-2
v_call: TRBV5-1
clone_size: once
d_call: NA